Sequencing of this TCR beta chain was carried out in a study of blood T cell repertoires in COVID-19. Study background: Acute-phase and convalescent COVID-19 samples originated in the United States, Italy and Spain.

Profiled with immunoSEQ multiplex PCR; TCRdb holds only in-frame clones, not every one. Here the sample spans roughly 240,000 clones, about 82% being singletons. With V trimmed by 5 bases and J by 8 bases, 11 bases remained unmatched. The CDR3 totals 14 residues. The V gene's germline CDR1 is SNHLY and CDR2 FYNNEI. Enrolment of Seattle patients took place during active infection, and they were followed longitudinally. This sequence originates from a man aged 50 or older with COVID-19, enrolled during active disease. The V call is TRBV2, the J call TRBJ1-1; 7 bases match TRBD1. The sequenced sample consisted of peripheral blood. The CDR3 here is CASSQGEFWGEAFF. The CDR3 coding sequence is TGTGCCAGCAGTCAGGGGGAATTTTGGGGAGAAGCTTTCTTT.